The clone carrying this TCR beta chain was counted many times. What it binds is unknown. A second about 7 to 11 cycle PCR used barcoded and J-beta primers. Each CDR3 protein is one row after TCRdb ran MiXCR on the 5' RACE reads. The sample yields some 790,000 distinct CDR3 sequences, under 35% seen once. The source of the sample is a study of blood T cells in healthy people across ages. The CDR3 covers 15 residues. With V trimmed by 1 base and J by 6 bases, 4 bases remained unmatched. The V gene's germline CDR1 is SGHTA and CDR2 FQGNSA. Study-wide findings and caveats: Diversity estimates drawn from one million T cells were deemed underestimates. TCR beta diversity, measured per million T cells, fell in a roughly linear way with age.

Sequences were obtained from blood. The rearrangement uses TRBV7-2 and TRBJ1-1; 11 nucleotides align to TRBD1. This receptor was identified in a woman older than 75 in good health. The CDR3 DNA sequence: TGTGCCAGCAGCTTAGTTGGACAGGGGGCTGCTGAAGCTTTCTTT. Translated, it gives CASSLVGQGAAEAFF.